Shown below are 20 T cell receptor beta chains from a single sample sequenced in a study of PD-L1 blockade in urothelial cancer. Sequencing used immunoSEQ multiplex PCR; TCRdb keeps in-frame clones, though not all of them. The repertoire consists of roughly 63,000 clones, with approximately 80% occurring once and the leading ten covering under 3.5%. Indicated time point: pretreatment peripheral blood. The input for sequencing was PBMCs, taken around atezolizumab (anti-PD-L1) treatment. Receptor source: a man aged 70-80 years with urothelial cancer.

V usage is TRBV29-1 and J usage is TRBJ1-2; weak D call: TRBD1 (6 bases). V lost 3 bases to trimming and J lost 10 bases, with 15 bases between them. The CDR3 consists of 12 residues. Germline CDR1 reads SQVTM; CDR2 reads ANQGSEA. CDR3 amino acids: CSVEWGPLDYTF. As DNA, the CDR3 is TGCAGCGTTGAGTGGGGGCCGCTAGACTACACCTTC.

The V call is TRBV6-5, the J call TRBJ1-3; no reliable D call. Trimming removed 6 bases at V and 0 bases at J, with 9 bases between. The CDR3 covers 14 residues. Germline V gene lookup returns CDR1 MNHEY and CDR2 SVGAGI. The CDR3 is CASSPGFSGNTIYF. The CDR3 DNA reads TGTGCCAGCAGCCCCGGGTTCTCTGGAAACACCATATATTTT.

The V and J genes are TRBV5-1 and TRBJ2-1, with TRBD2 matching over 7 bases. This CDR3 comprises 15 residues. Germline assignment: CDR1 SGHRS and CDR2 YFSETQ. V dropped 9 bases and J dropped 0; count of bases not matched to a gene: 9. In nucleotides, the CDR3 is TGCGCCACCCAGCGGGGCTCGAGCTCCTACAATGAGCAGTTCTTC. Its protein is CATQRGSSSYNEQFF.

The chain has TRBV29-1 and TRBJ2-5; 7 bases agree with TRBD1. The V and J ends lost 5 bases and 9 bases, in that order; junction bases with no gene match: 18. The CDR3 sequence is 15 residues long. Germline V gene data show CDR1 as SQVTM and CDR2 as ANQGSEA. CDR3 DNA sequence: TGCAGCGTTTCTCTTGGAACAGGGGCTGTGGCGTCCCAGTACTTC. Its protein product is CSVSLGTGAVASQYF. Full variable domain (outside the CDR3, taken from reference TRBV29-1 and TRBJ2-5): SAVISQKPSRDICQRGTSLTIQCQVDSQVTMMFWYRQQPGQSLTLIATANQGSEATYESGFVIDKFPISRPNLTFSTLTVSNMSPEDSSIYLCSVSLGTGAVASQYFGPGTRLLVL.

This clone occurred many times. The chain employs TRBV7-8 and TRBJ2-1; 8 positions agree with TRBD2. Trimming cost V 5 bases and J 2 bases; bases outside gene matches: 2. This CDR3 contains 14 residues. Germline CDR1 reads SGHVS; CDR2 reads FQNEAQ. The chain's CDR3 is CASSVSGTYNEQFF. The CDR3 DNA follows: TGTGCCAGCAGCGTTAGCGGGACCTACAATGAGCAGTTCTTC.

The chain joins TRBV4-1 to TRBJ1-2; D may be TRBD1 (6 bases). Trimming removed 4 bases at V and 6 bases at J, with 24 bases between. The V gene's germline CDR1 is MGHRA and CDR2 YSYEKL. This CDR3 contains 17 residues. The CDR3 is CASSPGLSGRGRHGYTF. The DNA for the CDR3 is TGCGCCAGCAGCCCCGGCTTAAGTGGGAGGGGGAGGCATGGCTACACCTTC.

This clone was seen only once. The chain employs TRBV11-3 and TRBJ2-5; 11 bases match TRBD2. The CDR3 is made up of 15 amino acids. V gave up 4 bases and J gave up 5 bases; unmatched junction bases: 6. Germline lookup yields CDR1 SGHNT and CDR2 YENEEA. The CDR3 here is CASSSLAGGGETQYF. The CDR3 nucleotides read TGTGCCAGCAGCTCGCTAGCGGGAGGAGGGGAGACCCAGTACTTC.

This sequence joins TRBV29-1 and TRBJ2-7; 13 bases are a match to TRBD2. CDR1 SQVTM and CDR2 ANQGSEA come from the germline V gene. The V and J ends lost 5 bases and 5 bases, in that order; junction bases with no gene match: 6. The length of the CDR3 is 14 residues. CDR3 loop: CSVPGLAGLNEQYF. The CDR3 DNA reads TGCAGCGTTCCGGGACTAGCGGGACTCAACGAGCAGTACTTC.

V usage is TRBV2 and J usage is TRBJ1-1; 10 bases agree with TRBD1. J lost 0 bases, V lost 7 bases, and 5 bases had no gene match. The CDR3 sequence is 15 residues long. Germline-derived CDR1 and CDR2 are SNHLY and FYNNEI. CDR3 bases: TGTGCCAGCAAACCGACAGGGGGCGTGAACACTGAAGCTTTCTTT. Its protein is CASKPTGGVNTEAFF. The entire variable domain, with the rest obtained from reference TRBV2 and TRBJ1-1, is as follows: EPEVTQTPSHQVTQMGQEVILRCVPISNHLYFYWYRQILGQKVEFLVSFYNNEISEKSEIFDDQFSVERPDGSNFTLKIRSTKLEDSAMYFCASKPTGGVNTEAFFGQGTRLTVV.

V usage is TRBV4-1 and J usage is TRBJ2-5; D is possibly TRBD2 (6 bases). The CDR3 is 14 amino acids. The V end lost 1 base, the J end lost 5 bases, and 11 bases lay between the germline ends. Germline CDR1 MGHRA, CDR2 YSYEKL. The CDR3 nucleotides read TGCGCCAGCAGCCAAGGAGCCCTAGCGGAGACCCAGTACTTC. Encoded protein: CASSQGALAETQYF.

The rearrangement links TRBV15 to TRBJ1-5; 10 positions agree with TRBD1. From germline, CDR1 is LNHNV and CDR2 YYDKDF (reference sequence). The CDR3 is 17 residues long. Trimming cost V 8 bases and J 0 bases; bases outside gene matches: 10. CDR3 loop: CATRPDRGPYSNQPQHF. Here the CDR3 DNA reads TGTGCCACCCGACCTGACAGGGGGCCTTATAGCAATCAGCCCCAGCATTTT.

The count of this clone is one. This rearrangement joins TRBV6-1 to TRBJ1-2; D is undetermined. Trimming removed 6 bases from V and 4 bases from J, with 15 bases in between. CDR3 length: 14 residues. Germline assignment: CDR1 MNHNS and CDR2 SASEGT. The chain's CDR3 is CASRPAGLRYGYTF. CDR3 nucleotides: TGTGCCAGCAGACCCGCCGGTTTGCGCTATGGCTACACCTTC.

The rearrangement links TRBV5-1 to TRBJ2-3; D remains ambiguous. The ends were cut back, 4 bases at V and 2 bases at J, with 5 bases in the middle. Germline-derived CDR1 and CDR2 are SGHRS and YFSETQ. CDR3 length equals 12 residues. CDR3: CASSRDTDTQYF. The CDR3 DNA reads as TGCGCCAGCAGCAGAGACACAGATACGCAGTATTTT.

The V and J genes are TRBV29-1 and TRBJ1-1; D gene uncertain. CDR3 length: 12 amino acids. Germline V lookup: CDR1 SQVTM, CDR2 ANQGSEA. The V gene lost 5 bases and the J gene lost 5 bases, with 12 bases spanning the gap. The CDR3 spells CSVTHSGTEAFF. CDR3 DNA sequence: TGCAGCGTTACCCATTCGGGGACTGAAGCTTTCTTT. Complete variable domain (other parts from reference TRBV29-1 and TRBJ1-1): SAVISQKPSRDICQRGTSLTIQCQVDSQVTMMFWYRQQPGQSLTLIATANQGSEATYESGFVIDKFPISRPNLTFSTLTVSNMSPEDSSIYLCSVTHSGTEAFFGQGTRLTVV.

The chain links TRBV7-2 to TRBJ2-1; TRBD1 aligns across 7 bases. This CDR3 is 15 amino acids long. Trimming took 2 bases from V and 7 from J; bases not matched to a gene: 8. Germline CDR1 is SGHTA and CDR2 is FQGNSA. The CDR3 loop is CASSLTWDSWNEQFF. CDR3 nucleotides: TGTGCCAGCAGCTTAACCTGGGACAGCTGGAATGAGCAGTTCTTC.

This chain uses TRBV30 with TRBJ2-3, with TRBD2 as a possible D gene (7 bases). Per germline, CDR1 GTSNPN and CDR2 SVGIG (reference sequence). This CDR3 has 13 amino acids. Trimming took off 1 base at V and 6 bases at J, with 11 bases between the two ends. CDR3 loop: CAWSGGRGDTQYF. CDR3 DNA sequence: TGTGCCTGGAGTGGGGGGAGGGGGGATACGCAGTATTTT.

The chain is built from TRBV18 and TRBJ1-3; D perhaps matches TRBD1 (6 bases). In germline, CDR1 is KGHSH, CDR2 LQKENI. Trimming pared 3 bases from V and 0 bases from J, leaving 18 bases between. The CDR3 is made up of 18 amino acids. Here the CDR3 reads CASSPRQAEPGSGNTIYF. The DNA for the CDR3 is TGTGCCAGCTCACCCCGACAGGCCGAACCGGGCTCTGGAAACACCATATATTTT.

The CDR3 nucleotides are TGCGCCAGCAGCCAGGATGACAGGGGTAAGCTCGATGGCTACACCTTC. Its translation: CASSQDDRGKLDGYTF. The chain combines TRBV4-1 with TRBJ1-2; 8 bases are a match to TRBD1. CDR1 is MGHRA, CDR2 YSYEKL, per germline. Losses at the gene ends were 3 bases for V and 6 bases for J; bases not matched to a gene: 12. The CDR3 spans 16 residues.

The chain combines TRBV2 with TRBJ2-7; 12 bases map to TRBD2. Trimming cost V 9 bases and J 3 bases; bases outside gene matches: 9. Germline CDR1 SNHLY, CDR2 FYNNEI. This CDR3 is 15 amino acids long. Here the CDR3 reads CASASTSGSFYEQYF. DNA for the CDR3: TGTGCCAGTGCCTCGACTAGCGGGAGTTTCTACGAGCAGTACTTC.

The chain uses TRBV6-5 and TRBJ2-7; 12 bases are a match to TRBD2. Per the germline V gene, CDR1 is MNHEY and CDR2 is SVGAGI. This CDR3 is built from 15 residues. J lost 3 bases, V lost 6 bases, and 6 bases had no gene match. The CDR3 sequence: CASSALAGGLYEQYF. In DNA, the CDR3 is TGTGCCAGCAGCGCCCTAGCGGGAGGGCTCTACGAGCAGTACTTC.